The sequence of this T cell receptor (beta chain) was determined in a study of T cells in Graves' hyperthyroidism and ophthalmopathy. Regions amplified from RNA transcripts were the TCR beta CDR3 regions. The HTBI set primed first-round TCR CDR3 RT-PCR. TCRdb reprocessed the multiplex PCR reads via MiXCR and lists one record per CDR3 protein. The profile shows approximately 640,000 distinct CDR3 sequences, over 40% of them singletons. The CDR3 covers 13 residues. Trimming took 11 bases from V and 5 from J, leaving 16 bases between them. Germline values: CDR1 LNHDA, CDR2 SQIVND (reference sequence). This clonotype has at least ten counts.

The chain couples TRBV19 to TRBJ1-5, with D uncertain. This TCR came from an adult man with Graves' disease, either hyperthyroidism or ophthalmopathy (not recorded which). Sequenced material: peripheral blood or thyroid tissue (not recorded which). CDR3 in amino acids: CAASRTGDQPQHF. In DNA, the CDR3 is TGTGCCGCGAGCAGGACGGGAGATCAGCCCCAGCATTTT.